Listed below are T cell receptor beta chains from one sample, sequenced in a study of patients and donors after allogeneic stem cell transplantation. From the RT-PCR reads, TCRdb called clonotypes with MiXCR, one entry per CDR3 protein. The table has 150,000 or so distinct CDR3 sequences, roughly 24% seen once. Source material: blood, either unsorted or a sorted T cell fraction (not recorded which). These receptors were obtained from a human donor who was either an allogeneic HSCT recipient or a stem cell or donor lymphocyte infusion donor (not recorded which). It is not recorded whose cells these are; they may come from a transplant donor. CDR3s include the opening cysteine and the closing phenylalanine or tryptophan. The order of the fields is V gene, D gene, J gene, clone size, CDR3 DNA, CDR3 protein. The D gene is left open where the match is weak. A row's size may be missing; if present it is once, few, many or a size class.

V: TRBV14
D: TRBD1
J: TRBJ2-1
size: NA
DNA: TGTGCCAGCAGCCATGGGGACAGCCCCTACAATGAGCAGTTCTTC
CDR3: CASSHGDSPYNEQFF

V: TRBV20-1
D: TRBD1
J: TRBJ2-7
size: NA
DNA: TGCAGTGCAAAACGGGACAGCTACGAGCAGTACTTC
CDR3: CSAKRDSYEQYF

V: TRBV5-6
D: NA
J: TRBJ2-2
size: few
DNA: TGTGCCAGCAGCATAACACCCGCCGGGGAGCTGTTTTTT
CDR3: CASSITPAGELFF

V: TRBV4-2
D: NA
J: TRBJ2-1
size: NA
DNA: TGTGCCAGCAGCCAAGCGGGGAGCTCCTACAATGAGCAGTTCTTC
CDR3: CASSQAGSSYNEQFF

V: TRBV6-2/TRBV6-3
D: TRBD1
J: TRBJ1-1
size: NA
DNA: TGTGCCAGCAGTTACTCGAGTACAGGGGCCGGGAAAGCTTTCTTT
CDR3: CASSYSSTGAGKAFF

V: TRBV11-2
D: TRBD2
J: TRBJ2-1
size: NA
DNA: TGTGCCAGCAGCTTAGGAGACCCGGGACTAGCGGGATACAATGAGCAGTTCTTC
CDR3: CASSLGDPGLAGYNEQFF

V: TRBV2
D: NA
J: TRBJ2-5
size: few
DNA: TGTGCCAGCAGCTCGGACAGAAGTATCGAGACCCAGTACTTC
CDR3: CASSSDRSIETQYF

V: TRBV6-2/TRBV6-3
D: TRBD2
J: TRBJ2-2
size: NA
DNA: TGTGCCAGCAGTTACTTGTCTCTAGCGGGAGTATACACCGGGGAGCTGTTTTTT
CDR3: CASSYLSLAGVYTGELFF

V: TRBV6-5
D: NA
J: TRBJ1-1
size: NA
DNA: TGTGCCAGCAGTTACTCTACCCGACCGTTGAACACTGAAGCTTTCTTT
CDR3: CASSYSTRPLNTEAFF

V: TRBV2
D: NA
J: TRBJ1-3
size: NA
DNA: TGTGCCAGCCTTTGCGACCTCGGCTCTGGAAACACCATATATTTT
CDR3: CASLCDLGSGNTIYF

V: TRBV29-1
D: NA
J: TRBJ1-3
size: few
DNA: TGCAGCGTGGCGGACAGCTCTGGAAACACCATATATTTT
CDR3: CSVADSSGNTIYF

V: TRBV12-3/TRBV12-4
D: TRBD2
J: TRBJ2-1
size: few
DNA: TGTGCCAGCAGTTTAATCGGACTAGCCTACAATGAGCAGTTCTTC
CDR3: CASSLIGLAYNEQFF

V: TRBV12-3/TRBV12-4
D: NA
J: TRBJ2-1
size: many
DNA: TGTGCCAGCAGTTTTCGTAATGAGCAGTTCTTC
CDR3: CASSFRNEQFF

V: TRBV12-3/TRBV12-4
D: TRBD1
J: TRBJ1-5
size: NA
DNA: TGTGCCAGCAGGGCTACAGGGGGAAATCAGCCCCAGCATTTT
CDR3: CASRATGGNQPQHF

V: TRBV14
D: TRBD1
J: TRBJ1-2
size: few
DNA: TGTGCCAGCAGCCCCCGGCACACAGGGGGCATAGATAGCTTCTATGGCTACACCTTC
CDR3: CASSPRHTGGIDSFYGYTF

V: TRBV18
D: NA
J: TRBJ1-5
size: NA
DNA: TGTGCCAGCTCACCTTTAGAAGGGGGTCAGCCCCAGCATTTT
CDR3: CASSPLEGGQPQHF

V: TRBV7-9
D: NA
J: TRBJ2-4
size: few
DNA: TGTGCCAGCAGCCCCGGACAGATAAACATTCAGTACTTC
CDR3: CASSPGQINIQYF

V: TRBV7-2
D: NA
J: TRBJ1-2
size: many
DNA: TGTGCCAGCAGCTTAGTCACACGGGGACCTTACTATGGCTACACCTTC
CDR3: CASSLVTRGPYYGYTF

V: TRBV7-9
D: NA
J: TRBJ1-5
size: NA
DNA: TGTGCCAGCAGCTTAGTTCTCCATCAGCCCCAGCATTTT
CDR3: CASSLVLHQPQHF

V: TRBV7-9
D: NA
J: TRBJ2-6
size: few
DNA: TGTGCCAGCAGCAACGCAACAGGGGCCAACGTCCTGACTTTC
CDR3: CASSNATGANVLTF